One sample yielded the 14 T cell receptor beta chains listed below, sequenced in a study of PD-1 blockade in classical Hodgkin lymphoma. Profiled with immunoSEQ multiplex PCR; TCRdb holds only in-frame clones, not every one. In the table there are about 86,000 clones, 89% of which are singletons. Each patient's relapse followed autologous stem cell transplantation, and brentuximab vedotin exposure varied. Specimen: peripheral blood mononuclear cells (PBMCs), collected before the second cycle of nivolumab. These receptors all stem from a human donor with classical Hodgkin lymphoma.

V and J are TRBV5-8 and TRBJ2-1, with D maybe TRBD2 (5 bases). The V end was cut by 2 bases, the J end by 4 bases, with 10 bases between. Germline V gives CDR1 SGHTS, CDR2 YDEGEE. CDR3 length: 14 residues. The CDR3 DNA reads as TGTGCCAGCAGCTTAGGAGCGGCGTACAATGAGCAGTTCTTC. Translating it yields CASSLGAAYNEQFF. The full variable domain, rest sourced from reference TRBV5-8 and TRBJ2-1, is EAGVTQSPTHLIKTRGQQATLRCSPISGHTSVYWYQQALGLGLQFLLWYDEGEERNRGNFPPRFSGRQFPNYSSELNVNALELEDSALYLCASSLGAAYNEQFFGPGTRLTVL.

V usage is TRBV6-5 and J usage is TRBJ1-6; D gene unclear. V was cut by 2 bases and J by 7 bases, with 6 bases left in between. The germline gives CDR1 MNHEY, CDR2 SVGAGI. The CDR3 has 13 residues. CDR3 sequence: CASSYVGNSPLHF. CDR3 nucleotides: TGTGCCAGCAGTTACGTAGGGAATTCACCCCTCCACTTT.

The chain recombines TRBV5-1 with TRBJ2-7; D assignment may be TRBD1 or TRBD2 (7 bases each). V lost 6 bases and J lost 3, with 16 bases in between. Germline V gene sequence: CDR1 SGHRS, CDR2 YFSETQ. The length of the CDR3 is 14 residues. CDR3 nucleotide sequence: TGCGCCAGCATGCGGGAGACAGGGCGCTACGAGCAGTACTTC. Residues: CASMRETGRYEQYF.

The J gene is TRBJ2-7, the V gene TRBV11-3; 11 positions match TRBD1. V trimming: 4 bases; J trimming: 6 bases; junction bases outside the gene matches: 2. CDR1 and CDR2 (germline): SGHNT, YENEEA. The CDR3 has 13 amino acids. The chain's CDR3 is CASSSGTGGEQYF. Written as DNA, the CDR3 is TGTGCCAGCAGCTCCGGGACAGGGGGCGAGCAGTACTTC.

V usage is TRBV6-5 and J usage is TRBJ2-7; 7 bases align to TRBD1. Germline values: CDR1 MNHEY, CDR2 SVGAGI. The trim removed 8 bases at V and 3 bases at J, leaving 10 bases unmatched. This CDR3 has 14 amino acids. CDR3 bases: TGTGCCAGCGGGGTAGGGGGCGTTGGCTACGAGCAGTACTTC. As protein: CASGVGGVGYEQYF.

This clone has just one count. The chain carries TRBV5-5 and TRBJ2-2; D is possibly TRBD2 (6 bases). The CDR3 is made up of 12 amino acids. Looked up from germline, CDR1 is SGHKS and CDR2 is YYEKEE (reference sequence). The V gene lost 3 bases and the J gene lost 8 bases, with 8 bases spanning the gap. This CDR3 reads CASSSGVGELFF. In DNA form, the CDR3 reads TGTGCCAGCAGCTCGGGGGTTGGGGAGCTGTTTTTT.

The V and J genes are TRBV2 and TRBJ1-5; D not resolved. Germline CDR1 is SNHLY and CDR2 is FYNNEI. The CDR3 is 13 residues long. V lost 4 bases and J lost 5, with 9 bases in between. CDR3: CASSVDTDQPQHF. CDR3 nucleotide sequence: TGTGCCAGCAGTGTTGACACAGATCAGCCCCAGCATTTT.

The rearrangement links TRBV28 to TRBJ2-5, with D unresolved. This CDR3 region has 12 residues. Trimming removed 5 bases at V and 5 bases at J, with 9 bases between. Per germline, CDR1 MDHEN and CDR2 SYDVKM. Here the CDR3 reads CASSLTFETQYF. The CDR3 DNA reads as TGTGCCAGCAGTCTTACATTTGAGACCCAGTACTTC.

The gene calls are TRBV7-8 and TRBJ2-7; D unclear. V was pared by 3 bases and J by 3 bases, with 12 bases between. CDR1 and CDR2 from the germline V gene are SGHVS and FQNEAQ. CDR3 length: 14 residues. The CDR3, as DNA: TGTGCCAGCAGCTTCCACGGAACTAACTACGAGCAGTACTTC. This encodes CASSFHGTNYEQYF. The full variable domain, its missing parts supplied by reference TRBV7-8 and TRBJ2-7, is GAGVSQSPRYKVAKRGQDVALRCDPISGHVSLFWYQQALGQGPEFLTYFQNEAQLDKSGLPSDRFFAERPEGSVSTLKIQRTQQEDSAVYLCASSFHGTNYEQYFGPGTRLTVT.

J is TRBJ2-7 and V is TRBV29-1; tentative D call: TRBD1 (5 bases). CDR3 length: 13 residues. Germline V gene lookup returns CDR1 SQVTM and CDR2 ANQGSEA. V was clipped by 4 bases and J by 3 bases, with 13 bases between them. The CDR3 coding sequence is TGCAGCGTTGCACAGACAGAGATCTACGAGCAGTACTTC. Its translation: CSVAQTEIYEQYF.

The genes are TRBV27 and TRBJ2-7, with TRBD2 identical over 7 bases. The germline V gene has CDR1 MNHEY and CDR2 SMNVEV (reference sequence). The CDR3 runs 14 residues. Germline trimming cut 7 bases from V and 4 bases from J; bases unmatched to any gene: 10. The CDR3 DNA follows: TGTGCCAGCACCCCAAGGGGCGGGAGTTACGAGCAGTACTTC. This codes for CASTPRGGSYEQYF.

V and J are TRBV5-1 and TRBJ2-2, with D tentatively TRBD1 or TRBD2 (5 bases each). The CDR3 extends over 13 amino acids. V lost 3 bases and J lost 5, with 8 bases in between. Germline CDR1 SGHRS, CDR2 YFSETQ. The CDR3 DNA is TGCGCCAGCAGCTGGGACCTGACCGGGGAGCTGTTTTTT. Its translation is CASSWDLTGELFF.

The chain carries TRBV18 and TRBJ2-1; 9 nucleotides align to TRBD1. V was clipped by 9 bases and J by 7 bases; unmatched bases: 10. Germline V gene lookup returns CDR1 KGHSH and CDR2 LQKENI. This CDR3 region has 14 residues. The CDR3 reads CASEPGQGWNEQFF. As DNA, the CDR3 is TGTGCCAGTGAGCCGGGACAGGGCTGGAATGAGCAGTTCTTC.

V usage is TRBV12-2 and J usage is TRBJ2-1; the listed D gene, TRBD2, was not tested against the DNA. TRBV12-2 is a pseudogene locus. The length of the CDR3 is 18 residues. CDR3 coding DNA: TGTGCAAGTCGCCCTATCCCTGAACTAGCGGGGGCTGGGAATGAGCAGTTCTTC. Residues: CASRPIPELAGAGNEQFF.